This T cell receptor beta chain was sequenced for a study of cytomegalovirus exposure and HLA in healthy donors. Broader study findings: Previous analysis showed most TCR beta V segments were productive about 87% or about 30% of the time.

Everyone who donated was a healthy bone marrow donor. Unrecorded immune exposure was likely among donors, who were nominally healthy when sampled. As concerns this clone: What it binds is not known.

The PCR was carried out with 60 Vbeta primers and 13 Jbeta primers. Using immunoSEQ multiplex PCR, the repertoire was profiled, and TCRdb retains in-frame clones only, with some absent. The table includes tens of thousands of clones, roughly a tenth detected once. Trimming removed 3 bases at V and 4 bases at J, with 6 bases between. The germline V gene encodes CDR1 ENHRY and CDR2 SYGVKD. The CDR3 spans 12 residues. This TCR was sampled from a man aged 60 to 69 in good health and CMV-seropositive. The genes are TRBV10-3 and TRBJ1-2; possible D gene TRBD1, 6 bases. Sequenced input: PBMCs. CDR3 DNA: TGTGCCATCAGTGACAGGGGCTATGGCTACACCTTC. Residues: CAISDRGYGYTF.